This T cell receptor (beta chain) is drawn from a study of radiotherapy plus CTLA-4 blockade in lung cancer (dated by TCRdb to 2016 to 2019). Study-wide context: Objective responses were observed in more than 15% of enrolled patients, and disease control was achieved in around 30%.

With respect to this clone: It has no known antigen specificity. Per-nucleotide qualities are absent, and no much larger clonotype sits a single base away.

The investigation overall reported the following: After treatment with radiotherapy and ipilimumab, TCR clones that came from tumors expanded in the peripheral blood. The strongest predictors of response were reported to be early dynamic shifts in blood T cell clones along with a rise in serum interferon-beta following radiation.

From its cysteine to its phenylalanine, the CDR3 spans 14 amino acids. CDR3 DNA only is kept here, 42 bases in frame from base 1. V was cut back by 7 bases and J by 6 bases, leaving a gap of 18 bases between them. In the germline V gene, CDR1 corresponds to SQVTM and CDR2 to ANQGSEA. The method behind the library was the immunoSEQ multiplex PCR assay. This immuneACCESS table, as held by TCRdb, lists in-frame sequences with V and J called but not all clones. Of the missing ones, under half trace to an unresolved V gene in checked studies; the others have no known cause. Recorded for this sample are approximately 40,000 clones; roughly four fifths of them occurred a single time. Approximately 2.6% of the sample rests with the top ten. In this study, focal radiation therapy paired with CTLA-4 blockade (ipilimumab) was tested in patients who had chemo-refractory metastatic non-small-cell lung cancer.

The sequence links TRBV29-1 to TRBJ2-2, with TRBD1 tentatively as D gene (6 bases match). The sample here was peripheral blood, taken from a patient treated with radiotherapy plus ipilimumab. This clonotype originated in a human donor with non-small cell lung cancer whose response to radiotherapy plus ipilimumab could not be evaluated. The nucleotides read TGCAGCGGTCGGGACACATCAAACCCCGGGGAGCTGTTTTTT. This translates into CSGRDTSNPGELFF.